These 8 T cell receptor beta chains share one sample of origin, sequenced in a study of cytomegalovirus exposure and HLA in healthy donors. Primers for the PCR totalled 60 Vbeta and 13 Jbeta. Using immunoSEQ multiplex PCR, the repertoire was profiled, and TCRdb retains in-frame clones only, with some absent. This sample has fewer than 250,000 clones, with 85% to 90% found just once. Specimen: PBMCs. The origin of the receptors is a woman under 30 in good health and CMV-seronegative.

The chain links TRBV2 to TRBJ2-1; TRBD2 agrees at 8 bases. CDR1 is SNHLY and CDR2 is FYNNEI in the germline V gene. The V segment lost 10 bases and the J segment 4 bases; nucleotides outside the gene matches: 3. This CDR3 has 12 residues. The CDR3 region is CATGGVYNEQFF. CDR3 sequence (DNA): TGTGCCACCGGGGGGGTATACAATGAGCAGTTCTTC.

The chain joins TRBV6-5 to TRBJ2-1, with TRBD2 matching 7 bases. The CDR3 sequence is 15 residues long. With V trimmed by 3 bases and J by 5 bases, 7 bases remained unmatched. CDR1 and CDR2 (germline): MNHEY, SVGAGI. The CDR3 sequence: CASSYSGRGDNEQFF. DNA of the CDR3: TGTGCCAGCAGTTATTCGGGGAGGGGTGACAATGAGCAGTTCTTC.

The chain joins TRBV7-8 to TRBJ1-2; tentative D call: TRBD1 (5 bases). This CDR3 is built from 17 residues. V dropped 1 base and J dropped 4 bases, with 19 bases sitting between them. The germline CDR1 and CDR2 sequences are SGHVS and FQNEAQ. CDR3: CASSLEPVGGAGYGYTF. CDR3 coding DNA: TGTGCCAGCAGCTTAGAGCCAGTGGGAGGGGCGGGCTATGGCTACACCTTC.

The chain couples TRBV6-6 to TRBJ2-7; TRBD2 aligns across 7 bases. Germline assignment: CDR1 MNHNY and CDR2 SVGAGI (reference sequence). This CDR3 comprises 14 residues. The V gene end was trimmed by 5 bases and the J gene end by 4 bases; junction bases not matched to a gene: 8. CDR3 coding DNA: TGTGCCAGCAGTCTCTCTAGCGGCGGGTACGAGCAGTACTTC. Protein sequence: CASSLSSGGYEQYF.

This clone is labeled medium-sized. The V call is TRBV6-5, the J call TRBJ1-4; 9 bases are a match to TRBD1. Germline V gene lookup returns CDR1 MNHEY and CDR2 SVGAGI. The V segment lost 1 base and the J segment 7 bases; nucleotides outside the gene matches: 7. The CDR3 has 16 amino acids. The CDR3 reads CASSYFAGQGSEKLFF. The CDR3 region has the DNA TGTGCCAGCAGTTACTTTGCGGGACAGGGAAGTGAAAAACTGTTTTTT.

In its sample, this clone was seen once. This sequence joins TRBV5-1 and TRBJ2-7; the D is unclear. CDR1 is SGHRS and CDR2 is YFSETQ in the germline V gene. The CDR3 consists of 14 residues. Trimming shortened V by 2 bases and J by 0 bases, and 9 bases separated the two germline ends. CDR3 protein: CASSFDFSSYEQYF. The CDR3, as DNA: TGCGCCAGCAGCTTCGACTTTAGCTCCTACGAGCAGTACTTC. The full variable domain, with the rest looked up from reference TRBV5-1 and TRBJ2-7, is KAGVTQTPRYLIKTRGQQVTLSCSPISGHRSVSWYQQTPGQGLQFLFEYFSETQRNKGNFPGRFSGRQFSNSRSEMNVSTLELGDSALYLCASSFDFSSYEQYFGPGTRLTVT.

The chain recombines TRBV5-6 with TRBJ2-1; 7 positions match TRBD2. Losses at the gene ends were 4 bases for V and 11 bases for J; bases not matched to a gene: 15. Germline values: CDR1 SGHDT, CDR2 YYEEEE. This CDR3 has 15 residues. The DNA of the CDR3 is TGTGCCAGCAGCCTGGCTAGCGGCAACTACATTCAGCAGTTCTTC. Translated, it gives CASSLASGNYIQQFF.

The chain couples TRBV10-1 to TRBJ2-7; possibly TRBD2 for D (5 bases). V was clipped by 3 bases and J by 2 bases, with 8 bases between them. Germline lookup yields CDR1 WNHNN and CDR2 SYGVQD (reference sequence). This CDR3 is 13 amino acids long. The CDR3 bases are TGCGCCAGCAGTGACCCGGGAACCTACGAGCAGTACTTC. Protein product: CASSDPGTYEQYF.